This TCR beta chain was observed in a study of CD8 T cells in Susac syndrome. With random hexamers, reverse transcription was performed on about 0.5 to 1 ug of RNA. A single record per CDR3 protein comes from TCRdb applying MiXCR to the immunoSEQ multiplex PCR reads. The data show about 180,000 distinct CDR3 sequences, around 94% seen once. V was clipped by 0 bases and J by 3 bases, with 13 bases between them. The CDR3 loop spans 16 amino acids. Germline V gene sequence: CDR1 SGDLS, CDR2 YYNGEE. This chain connects TRBV9 to TRBJ2-1; the D gene is possibly TRBD1 (5 bases). Material: CD4+ T cells from PBMCs. The clonotype originates from a human donor with Susac syndrome. CDR3 sequence: CASSVDGLGVYNEQFF. CDR3 sequence (DNA): TGTGCCAGCAGCGTAGACGGGCTAGGGGTCTACAATGAGCAGTTCTTC.